Detailed here is one TCR beta chain. These data originate in a study of shared clonotypes between healthy human individuals. The CDR3 length is 15 residues. Germline V gene sequence: CDR1 SEHNR, CDR2 FQNEAQ (reference sequence). The V gene lost 5 bases and the J gene lost 9 bases, with 17 bases spanning the gap. In the naive CD8 group, cells lacked CD45RO and were positively selected for CCR7, so terminally differentiated effector memory CD45RA+ cells were left out. Sequencing was performed with immunoSEQ multiplex PCR; in TCRdb, only in-frame clones are kept and a portion is missing. The table records a few million clones, roughly 93% of them present only once.

The V call is TRBV7-9, the J call TRBJ1-6; D is perhaps TRBD1 (6 bases). The receptor comes from a man aged 18 to 29 in good health. Some clones in this sample may be carry-over from other donors' samples. Sequenced: naive CD8+ T cells from PBMCs. The CDR3 nucleotides are TGTGCCAGCAGCCTCGAACGGGGGGCCGGTTCACCCCTCCACTTT. Amino acids: CASSLERGAGSPLHF.